The 9 T cell receptor beta chains below were found in one sample sequenced in a study of T cell responses to AZD1222 COVID-19 vaccine (dated by TCRdb to about 2021). Receptor libraries were prepared by the immunoSEQ multiplex PCR assay. TCRdb's version of the immuneACCESS table is confined to in-frame rearrangements and falls short of the full clone set. An unresolved V gene accounts for under half of the shortfall where checked; the remainder is of unknown origin. Here the sample has nearly 110,000 clones; roughly 90% occur a single time. The ten largest clones take up 5.1% of the sample. The time point label of this sample denotes: baseline before first vaccination. Material: peripheral blood, obtained on day 0 of AZD1222 vaccination. These receptor sequences come from an adult in good health.

A note on this clone: The same CDR3 can be traced to other DNA sequences in this sample. The chain has TRBV19 and TRBJ2-3; weak D call: TRBD1 (6 bases). The CDR3 covers 15 residues. V was shortened by 2 bases and J by 0 bases, with 9 bases between the two germline ends. The germline gives CDR1 LNHDA, CDR2 SQIVND (reference sequence). The CDR3 DNA reads as TGTGCCAGTAGTATATCGGGACATAGCACAGATACGCAGTATTTT. It encodes CASSISGHSTDTQYF.

This clone was seen only once. V usage is TRBV27 and J usage is TRBJ2-7, with 9 bases lining up with TRBD2. Germline V CDR1 and CDR2: MNHEY, SMNVEV (reference sequence). This CDR3 has 17 amino acids. After removal of 1 base from V and 0 bases from J, the junction contained 7 bases not matched to a gene. Written as DNA, the CDR3 is TGTGCCAGCAGTTTATATCGGTCTAGCGGGATCTCCTACGAGCAGTACTTC. Translating gives CASSLYRSSGISYEQYF.

This clone was detected once. This chain uses TRBV7-2 with TRBJ2-7; TRBD2 aligns across 11 bases. CDR1 is SGHTA and CDR2 is FQGNSA in the germline V gene. Trimming took 1 base from V and 1 from J; bases not matched to a gene: 3. The CDR3 is 16 residues long. CDR3 sequence: CASSLEGTSGSYEQYF. CDR3 bases: TGTGCCAGCAGCTTAGAAGGGACTAGCGGTTCCTACGAGCAGTACTTC.

The V gene is TRBV6-5, the J gene TRBJ2-1; 8 nucleotides agree with TRBD2. Germline values: CDR1 MNHEY, CDR2 SVGAGI. V was pared by 6 bases and J by 1 base, with 5 bases of the junction left unmatched. The CDR3 is 15 residues long. CDR3 protein: CASSPREGSYNEQFF. CDR3 sequence (DNA): TGTGCCAGCAGCCCCCGGGAGGGATCCTACAATGAGCAGTTCTTC.

The rearrangement uses TRBV20-1 and TRBJ1-1; D is perhaps TRBD1 (5 bases). Trimming left V 3 bases short and J 11 bases short, with 25 bases between. The CDR3 is 15 residues long. Germline-derived CDR1 and CDR2 are DFQATT and SNEGSKA (reference sequence). CDR3 sequence (DNA): TGCAGTGCTAGTGGCTTATCAGGGTTTATGTTACAGGCTTTCTTT. Its protein product is CSASGLSGFMLQAFF.

This chain joins TRBV3-1 (or the pseudogene TRBV3-2) and TRBJ2-1; the D is unclear. Germline values: CDR1 LGHDT, CDR2 YNNKEL (reference sequence). This CDR3 is 17 amino acids long. Trimming pared 4 bases from V and 0 bases from J, leaving 16 bases between. In nucleotides, the CDR3 is TGTGCCAGCAGCCCTCGACAACACCTAAGCTCCTACAATGAGCAGTTCTTC. Its translation is CASSPRQHLSSYNEQFF.

The V call is TRBV18, the J call TRBJ1-1; the match to TRBD1 covers 8 bases. Germline CDR1 and CDR2: KGHSH and LQKENI. This CDR3 contains 15 residues. V lost 2 bases, J lost 6 bases, and 8 bases stayed unmatched. The CDR3 bases are TGTGCCAGCTCACCATCGGACAGGGAATTCGCTGAAGCTTTCTTT. Translation gives CASSPSDREFAEAFF.

The chain uses TRBV7-3 and TRBJ2-2; 8 nucleotides match TRBD1. This CDR3 has 16 residues. V was clipped by 5 bases and J by 1 base; unmatched bases: 6. CDR1 is SGHTA, CDR2 FQGTGA, per germline. The CDR3 here is CASSRGQDGNTGELFF. Here the CDR3 DNA reads TGTGCCAGCAGCCGGGGACAGGATGGGAACACCGGGGAGCTGTTTTTT.

This chain uses TRBV9 with TRBJ2-3; D unresolved. The germline CDR1 and CDR2 sequences are SGDLS and YYNGEE. The germline V and J ends were trimmed by 0 bases and 2 bases, with 22 bases remaining between them. The CDR3 runs 19 residues. In DNA form, the CDR3 reads TGTGCCAGCAGCGTAGCTCTGGCGGTTGGCGACTTCCACACAGATACGCAGTATTTT. Translation: CASSVALAVGDFHTDTQYF. Complete variable domain (other parts from reference TRBV9 and TRBJ2-3): DSGVTQTPKHLITATGQRVTLRCSPRSGDLSVYWYQQSLDQGLQFLIQYYNGEERAKGNILERFSAQQFPDLHSELNLSSLELGDSALYFCASSVALAVGDFHTDTQYFGPGTRLTVL.